The following is a TCR beta chain sequence with its context. Its target is unknown. The time point: baseline pretreatment blood. The treatment denotes: 15 Gy SBRT to primary tumor, nephrectomy 4 weeks later. Clear cell pathology was present in this patient's renal cell carcinoma. The data stem from a study of radiation and T cells in renal cell carcinoma. In the study overall: Nephrectomy followed 15 Gy stereotactic body radiation by 4 weeks. Study-wide results and caveats: Without pretreatment biopsies, baseline tumor clonotype presence was undetermined. Top tumor clonotypes rose in blood 2 weeks post-radiation, then contracted.

In germline, CDR1 is MNHNS, CDR2 SASEGT. This CDR3 is built from 17 residues. Trimming cost V 2 bases and J 4 bases, with 15 bases left between them. The repertoire was sequenced with immunoSEQ multiplex PCR; TCRdb's copy has only in-frame clones and lacks some. The sample gives 130,000 to 150,000 clones, approximately 90% of which show up once; 9.5% to 15% is in the top ten. The sequencing used blood, collected from a patient whose treatment included radiotherapy and nephrectomy. The source is a woman aged 45-60 years with renal cell carcinoma. The chain recombines TRBV6-1 with TRBJ2-6, with unresolved D. CDR3 protein: CASSESGVGLGANVLTF. The CDR3, as DNA: TGTGCCAGCAGTGAAAGTGGTGTTGGGCTAGGGGCCAACGTCCTGACTTTC.